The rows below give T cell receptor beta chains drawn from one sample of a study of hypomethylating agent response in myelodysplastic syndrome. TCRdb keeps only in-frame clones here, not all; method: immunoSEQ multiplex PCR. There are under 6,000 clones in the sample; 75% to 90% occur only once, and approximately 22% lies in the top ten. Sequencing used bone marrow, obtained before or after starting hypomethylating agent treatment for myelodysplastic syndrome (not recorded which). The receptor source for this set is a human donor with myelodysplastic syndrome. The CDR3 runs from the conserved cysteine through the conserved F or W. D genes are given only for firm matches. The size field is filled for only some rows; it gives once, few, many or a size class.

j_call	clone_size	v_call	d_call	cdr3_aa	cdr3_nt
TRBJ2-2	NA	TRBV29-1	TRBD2	CSVHSGANTGELFF	TGCAGCGTACACAGCGGGGCGAACACCGGGGAGCTGTTTTTT
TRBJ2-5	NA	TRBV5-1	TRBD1	CASSLAHRGETQYF	TGCGCCAGCAGCTTGGCCCACAGGGGAGAGACCCAGTACTTC
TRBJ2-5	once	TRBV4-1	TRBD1	CASSQGRLQGVGETQYF	TGCGCCAGCAGCCAAGGAAGGTTACAGGGGGTCGGGGAGACCCAGTACTTC
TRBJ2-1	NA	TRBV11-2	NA	CASSPPGGRRDEQFF	TGTGCCAGCAGCCCTCCCGGAGGGCGGAGGGATGAGCAGTTCTTC
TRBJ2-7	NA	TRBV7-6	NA	CASSLGRKGSSYEQYF	TGTGCCAGCAGCTTAGGGCGAAAGGGTAGCTCCTACGAGCAGTACTTC
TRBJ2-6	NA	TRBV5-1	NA	CASSWDGVLSGANVLTF	TGCGCCAGCAGCTGGGACGGCGTCCTCTCTGGGGCCAACGTCCTGACTTTC
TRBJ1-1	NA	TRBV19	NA	CASSLTGFGNTEAFF	TGTGCCAGTAGCCTGACAGGTTTCGGGAACACTGAAGCTTTCTTT
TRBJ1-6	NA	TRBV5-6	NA	CASSLPAGGSPLHF	TGTGCCAGCAGCTTACCGGCGGGCGGATCACCCCTCCACTTT
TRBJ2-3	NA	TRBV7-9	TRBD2	CAGLLAGEDTQYF	TGTGCCGGACTACTAGCGGGAGAAGATACGCAGTATTTT
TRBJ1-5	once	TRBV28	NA	CASSLGASLGNQPQHF	TGTGCCAGCAGTTTAGGGGCCAGCTTAGGGAATCAGCCCCAGCATTTT
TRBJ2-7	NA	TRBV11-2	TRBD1	CASSRARTGGEQYF	TGTGCCAGCAGCCGAGCAAGGACAGGGGGCGAGCAGTACTTC
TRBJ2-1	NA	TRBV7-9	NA	CASSLIQGGSEQFF	TGTGCCAGCAGCCTAATCCAGGGCGGATCCGAGCAGTTCTTC
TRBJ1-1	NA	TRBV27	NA	CASSLGASPNTEAFF	TGTGCCAGCAGTTTAGGGGCCTCACCTAACACTGAAGCTTTCTTT
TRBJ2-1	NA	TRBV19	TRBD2	CASSGTSDSRMQFF	TGTGCCAGTAGTGGGACTAGCGACTCCCGGATGCAGTTCTTC
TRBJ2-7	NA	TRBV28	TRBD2	CASSFPTSGSSYEQYF	TGTGCCAGCAGTTTTCCGACTAGCGGGTCCTCCTACGAGCAGTACTTC
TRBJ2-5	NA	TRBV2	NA	CASSLGLGSGQETQYF	TGTGCCAGCAGCCTCGGACTGGGTTCCGGACAAGAGACCCAGTACTTC
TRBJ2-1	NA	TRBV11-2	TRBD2	CASSTQQTSGTYNEQFF	TGTGCCAGCAGCACCCAACAAACTAGCGGGACCTACAATGAGCAGTTCTTC
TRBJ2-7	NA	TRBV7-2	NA	CASSPTVYEQYF	TGTGCCAGCAGCCCAACAGTTTACGAGCAGTACTTC
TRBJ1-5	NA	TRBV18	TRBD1	CASSPIGGQGNQPQHF	TGTGCCAGCTCACCAATTGGAGGACAGGGGAATCAGCCCCAGCATTTT
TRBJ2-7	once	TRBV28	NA	CASSPTLRPAGGIYEQYF	TGTGCCAGCAGCCCTACCCTCCGTCCGGCAGGGGGGATCTACGAGCAGTACTTC
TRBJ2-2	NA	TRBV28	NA	CASNQGGGDTGELFF	TGTGCCAGCAACCAGGGGGGGGGCGACACCGGGGAGCTGTTTTTT
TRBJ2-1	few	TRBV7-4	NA	CASSSAKGGNEQFF	TGTGCCAGCAGCTCCGCCAAGGGCGGCAATGAGCAGTTCTTC
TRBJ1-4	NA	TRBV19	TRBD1	CASRRQGNNEKLFF	TGTGCCAGTAGGAGACAGGGGAACAATGAAAAACTGTTTTTT
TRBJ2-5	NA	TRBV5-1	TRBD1	CASSTGTGGQETQYF	TGCGCCAGCAGCACGGGGACAGGGGGCCAAGAGACCCAGTACTTC
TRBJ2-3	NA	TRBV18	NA	CASSLSRSADTQYF	TGTGCCAGCTCACTGAGTAGATCGGCAGATACGCAGTATTTT
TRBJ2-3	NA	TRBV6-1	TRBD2	CASSNSGRGTDTQYF	TGTGCCAGCAGTAATAGCGGGAGGGGCACAGATACGCAGTATTTT
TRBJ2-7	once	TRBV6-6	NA	CASSRKTVVLEQYF	TGTGCCAGCAGTAGGAAGACAGTCGTTCTCGAGCAGTACTTC
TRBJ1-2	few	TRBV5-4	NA	CASSLAGAGYGYTF	TGTGCCAGCAGCTTGGCTGGGGCTGGGTATGGCTACACCTTC
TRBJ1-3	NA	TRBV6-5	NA	CASSGQLSGNTIYF	TGTGCCAGCAGTGGACAGCTCTCTGGAAACACCATATATTTT
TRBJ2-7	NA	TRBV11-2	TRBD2	CASSGRGPEQYF	TGTGCCAGCAGCGGGAGGGGACCCGAGCAGTACTTC
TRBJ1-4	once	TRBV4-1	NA	CASSQGGGRSEKLFF	TGCGCCAGCAGCCAAGGGGGAGGGAGGAGTGAAAAACTGTTTTTT
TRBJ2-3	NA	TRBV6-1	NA	CASILSRDTQYF	TGTGCCAGCATTCTTAGTCGAGATACGCAGTATTTT
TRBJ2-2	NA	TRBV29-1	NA	CSVLSGPNTGELFF	TGCAGCGTTCTTAGCGGCCCGAACACCGGGGAGCTGTTTTTT
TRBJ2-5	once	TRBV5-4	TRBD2	CASSPGGAGVKETQYF	TGTGCCAGCAGCCCCGGCGGAGCGGGAGTAAAGGAAACCCAGTACTTC
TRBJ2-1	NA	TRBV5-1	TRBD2	CASSLIAGEGHNEQFF	TGCGCCAGCAGCCTAATAGCGGGAGAAGGGCACAATGAGCAGTTCTTC
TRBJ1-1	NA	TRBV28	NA	CASTTGGGQNTEAFF	TGTGCCAGCACCACCGGTGGGGGACAGAACACTGAAGCTTTCTTT
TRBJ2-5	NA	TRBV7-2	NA	CASSLAEAGTQYF	TGTGCCAGCAGCTTGGCGGAGGCAGGGACCCAGTACTTC
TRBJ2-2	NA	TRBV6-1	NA	CASSGTGSATGELFF	TGTGCCAGCAGTGGAACCGGGAGTGCAACCGGGGAGCTGTTTTTT
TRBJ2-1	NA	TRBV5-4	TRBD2	CASSSAGGGYNEQFF	TGTGCCAGCAGCTCCGCGGGGGGGGGCTACAATGAGCAGTTCTTC
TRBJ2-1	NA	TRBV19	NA	CASSIVRNEQFF	TGTGCCAGTAGTATAGTAAGGAATGAGCAGTTCTTC
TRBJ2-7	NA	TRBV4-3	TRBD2	CASSQVWGGRAVYEQYF	TGCGCCAGCAGCCAAGTTTGGGGCGGGAGGGCCGTCTACGAGCAGTACTTC
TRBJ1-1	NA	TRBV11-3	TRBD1	CASSARGSGNTEAFF	TGTGCCAGCAGCGCCAGGGGGTCGGGGAACACTGAAGCTTTCTTT
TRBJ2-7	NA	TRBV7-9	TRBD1	CASSPTGTGRYEQYF	TGTGCCAGCAGCCCCACAGGGACAGGGAGGTACGAGCAGTACTTC
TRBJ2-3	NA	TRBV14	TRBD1	CASSQEGTGRSRTDTQYF	TGTGCCAGCAGCCAAGAGGGGACAGGACGGTCACGCACAGATACGCAGTATTTT
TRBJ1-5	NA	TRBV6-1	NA	CASSEGPGINQPQHF	TGTGCCAGCAGTGAAGGGCCAGGGATTAATCAGCCCCAGCATTTT
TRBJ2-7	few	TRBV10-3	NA	CATRAISEQYF	TGTGCCACCCGGGCCATATCCGAGCAGTACTTC